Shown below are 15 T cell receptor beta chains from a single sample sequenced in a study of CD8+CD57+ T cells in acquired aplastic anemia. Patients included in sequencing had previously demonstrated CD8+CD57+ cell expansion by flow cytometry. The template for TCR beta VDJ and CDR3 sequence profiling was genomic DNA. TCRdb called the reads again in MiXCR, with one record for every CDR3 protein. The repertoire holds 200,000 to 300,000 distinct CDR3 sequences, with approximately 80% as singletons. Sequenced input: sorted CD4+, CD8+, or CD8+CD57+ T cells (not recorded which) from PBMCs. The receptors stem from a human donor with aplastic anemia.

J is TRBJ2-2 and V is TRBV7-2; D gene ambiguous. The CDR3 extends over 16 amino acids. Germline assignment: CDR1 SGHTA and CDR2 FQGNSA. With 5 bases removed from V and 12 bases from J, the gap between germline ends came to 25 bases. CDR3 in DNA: TGTGCCAGCAGCCCCGGGCCCACACGGAACACCCCCCAGCTGTTTTTT. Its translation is CASSPGPTRNTPQLFF.

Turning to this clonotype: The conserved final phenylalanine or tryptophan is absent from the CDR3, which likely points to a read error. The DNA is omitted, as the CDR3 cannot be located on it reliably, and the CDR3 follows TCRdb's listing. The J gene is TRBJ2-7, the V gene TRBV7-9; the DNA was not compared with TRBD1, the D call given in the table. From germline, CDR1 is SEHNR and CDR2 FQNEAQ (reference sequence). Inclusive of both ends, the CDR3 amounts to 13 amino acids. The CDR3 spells CAGQGNRETQYFG.

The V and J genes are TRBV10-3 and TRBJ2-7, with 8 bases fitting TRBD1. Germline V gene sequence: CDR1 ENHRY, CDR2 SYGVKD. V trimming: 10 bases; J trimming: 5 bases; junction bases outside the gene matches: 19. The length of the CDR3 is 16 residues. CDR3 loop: CASREPGQANLDEQYV. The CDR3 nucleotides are TGTGCCAGCAGGGAACCGGGACAGGCGAACCTGGACGAGCAGTACGTC.

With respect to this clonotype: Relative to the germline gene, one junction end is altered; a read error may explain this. CDR3 sequence (DNA): TGTGCCAGCAGCTTGGAGAACGACGGGCTCGTATATGACTACACCTTC. The encoded protein is CASSLENDGLVYDYTF. V gene TRBV7-6 combines with J gene TRBJ1-2; D is ambiguous. In germline, CDR1 is SGHVS, CDR2 FNYEAQ. The CDR3 contains 16 residues. Full variable domain (remainder filled in from reference TRBV7-6 and TRBJ1-2): GAGVSQSPRYKVTKRGQDVALRCDPISGHVSLYWYRQALGQGPEFLTYFNYEAQQDKSGLPNDRFSAERPEGSISTLTIQRTEQRDSAMYRCASSLENDGLVYDYTFGSGTRLTVV.

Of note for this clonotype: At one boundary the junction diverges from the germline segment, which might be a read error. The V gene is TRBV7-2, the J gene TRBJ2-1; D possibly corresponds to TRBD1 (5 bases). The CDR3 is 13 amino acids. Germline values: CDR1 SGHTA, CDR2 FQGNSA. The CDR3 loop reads CASSDGAMYQQYF. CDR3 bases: TGTGCCAGCAGTGATGGGGCGATGTATCAGCAGTACTTT. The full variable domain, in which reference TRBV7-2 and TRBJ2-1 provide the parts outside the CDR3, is GAGVSQSPSNKVTEKGKDVELRCDPISGHTALYWYRQSLGQGLEFLIYFQGNSAPDKSGLPSDRFSAERTGGSVSTLTIQRTQQEDSAVYLCASSDGAMYQQYFGPGTRLTVL.

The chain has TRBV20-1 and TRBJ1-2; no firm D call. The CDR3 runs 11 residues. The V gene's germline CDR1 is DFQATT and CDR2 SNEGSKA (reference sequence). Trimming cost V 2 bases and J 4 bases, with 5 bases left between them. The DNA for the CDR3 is TGCAGTGCTAGATACATCTATGGCTACACCTTC. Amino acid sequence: CSARYIYGYTF.

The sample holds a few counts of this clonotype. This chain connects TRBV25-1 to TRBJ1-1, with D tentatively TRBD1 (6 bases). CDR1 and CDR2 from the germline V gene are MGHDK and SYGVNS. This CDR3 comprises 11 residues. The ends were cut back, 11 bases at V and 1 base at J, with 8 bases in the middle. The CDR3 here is CAARGNTEAFF. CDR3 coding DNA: TGTGCCGCCAGGGGGAACACTGAAGCTTTCTTT.

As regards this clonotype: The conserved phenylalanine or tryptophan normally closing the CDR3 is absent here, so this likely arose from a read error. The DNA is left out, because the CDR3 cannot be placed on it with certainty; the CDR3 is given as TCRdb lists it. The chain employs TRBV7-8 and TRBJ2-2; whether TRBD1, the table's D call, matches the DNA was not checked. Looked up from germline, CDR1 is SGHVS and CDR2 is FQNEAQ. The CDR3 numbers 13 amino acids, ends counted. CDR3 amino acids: CASSFCPDGTALS.

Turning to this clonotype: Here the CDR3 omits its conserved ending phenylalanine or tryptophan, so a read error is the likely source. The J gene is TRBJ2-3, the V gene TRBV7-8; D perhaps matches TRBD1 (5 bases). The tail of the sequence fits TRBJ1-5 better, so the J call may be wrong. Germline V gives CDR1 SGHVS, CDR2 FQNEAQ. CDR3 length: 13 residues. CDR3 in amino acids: CASGYGAKETQHS. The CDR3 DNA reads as TGTGCCAGCGGCTACGGGGCAAAAGAGACGCAGCATTCC.

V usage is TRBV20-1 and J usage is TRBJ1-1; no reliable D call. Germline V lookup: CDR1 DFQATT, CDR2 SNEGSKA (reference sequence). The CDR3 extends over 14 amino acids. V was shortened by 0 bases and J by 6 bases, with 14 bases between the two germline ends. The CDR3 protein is CSARDQEGKAEAFF. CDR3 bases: TGCAGTGCTAGAGATCAGGAAGGAAAAGCTGAAGCTTTCTTT.

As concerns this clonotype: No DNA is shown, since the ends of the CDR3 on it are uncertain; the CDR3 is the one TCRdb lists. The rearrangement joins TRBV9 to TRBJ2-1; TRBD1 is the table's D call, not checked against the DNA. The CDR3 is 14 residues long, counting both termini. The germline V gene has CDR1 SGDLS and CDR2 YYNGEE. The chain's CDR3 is CASSWGDGSTEPFF.

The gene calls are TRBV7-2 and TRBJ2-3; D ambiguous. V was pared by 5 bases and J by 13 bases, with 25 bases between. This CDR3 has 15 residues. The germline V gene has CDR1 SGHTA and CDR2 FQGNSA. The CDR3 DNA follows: TGTGCCAGCAGCGTTCAAAGACGCGGCGGAGACGCGGAGTATTTT. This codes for CASSVQRRGGDAEYF.

The CDR3 loop reads CASSGAGGACTEAFF. Written as DNA, the CDR3 is TGTGCCAGTAGTGGGGCGGGGGGGGCGTGCACTGAAGCTTTCTTT. The chain joins TRBV19 to TRBJ1-1; the D gene is possibly TRBD1 (6 bases). V was pared by 5 bases and J by 4 bases, with 17 bases between. Germline V gene sequence: CDR1 LNHDA, CDR2 SQIVND (reference sequence). The CDR3 consists of 15 residues.

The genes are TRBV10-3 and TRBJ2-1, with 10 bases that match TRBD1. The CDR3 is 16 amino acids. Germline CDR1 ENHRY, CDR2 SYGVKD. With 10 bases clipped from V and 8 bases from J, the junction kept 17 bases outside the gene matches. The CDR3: CASLGQGISGQDEQFF. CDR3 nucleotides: TGTGCCAGCCTGGGACAGGGGATAAGCGGTCAGGATGAGCAGTTCTTC.

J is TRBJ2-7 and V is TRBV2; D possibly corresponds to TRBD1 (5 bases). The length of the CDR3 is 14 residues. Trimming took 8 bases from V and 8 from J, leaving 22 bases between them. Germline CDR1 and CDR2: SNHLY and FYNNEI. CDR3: CASGARGTAKQQYF. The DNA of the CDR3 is TGTGCCAGCGGCGCAAGGGGAACAGCTAAGCAGCAGTACTTC.